Presented here are 8 T cell receptor beta chains from one specimen sequenced in a study of shared clonotypes between healthy human individuals. The method was immunoSEQ multiplex PCR; TCRdb's version includes in-frame clones alone and lacks a portion of them. Of a few million clones in the sample, just over 90% were seen once. Only CD45RO-negative cells positively selected for CCR7 counted as naive CD8 cells, so terminally differentiated effector memory CD45RA+ cells were excluded. The sample consisted of naive CD8+ T cells from PBMCs. Receptors were obtained from a man aged 18 to 30 in good health. Some clones in this sample may be carry-over from other donors' samples.

The chain employs TRBV9 and TRBJ2-3; weak D call: TRBD1 (5 bases). The CDR3 runs to 14 residues. V was pared by 0 bases and J by 6 bases, with 11 bases between. Germline CDR1 SGDLS, CDR2 YYNGEE. CDR3 DNA sequence: TGTGCCAGCAGCGTAGTTGGGGCCCGGGATACGCAGTATTTT. Protein: CASSVVGARDTQYF.

As concerns this clone: The same CDR3 arises from other DNA sequences in this sample as well. The genes are TRBV27 and TRBJ2-5; D unresolved. V was pared by 4 bases and J by 2 bases, with 5 bases between. Germline-derived CDR1 and CDR2 are MNHEY and SMNVEV (reference sequence). The CDR3 length is 12 residues. The DNA of the CDR3 is TGTGCCAGCAGTTCGCGGCAAGAGACCCAGTACTTC. It encodes CASSSRQETQYF.

This clone appeared once. The rearrangement uses TRBV19 and TRBJ2-2; possible D gene TRBD2, 6 bases. Trimming took 7 bases from V and 6 from J, leaving 12 bases between them. In germline, CDR1 is LNHDA, CDR2 SQIVND (reference sequence). The CDR3 is 13 amino acids. The CDR3 nucleotides are TGTGCCAGTACCGACGGCGGGGCCGGGGAGCTGTTTTTT. This translates into CASTDGGAGELFF. The entire variable domain, with the rest obtained from reference TRBV19 and TRBJ2-2, is as follows: DGGITQSPKYLFRKEGQNVTLSCEQNLNHDAMYWYRQDPGQGLRLIYYSQIVNDFQKGDIAEGYSVSREKKESFPLTVTSAQKNPTAFYLCASTDGGAGELFFGEGSRLTVL.

This chain uses TRBV4-1 with TRBJ2-7, with TRBD2 matching over 10 bases. CDR1 and CDR2 (germline): MGHRA, YSYEKL. Losses at the gene ends were 6 bases for V and 2 bases for J; bases not matched to a gene: 13. The CDR3 is 17 residues long. CDR3 in DNA: TGCGCCAGCAGTCCGACAAAGCGGGAGGGCATCGCCTACGAGCAGTACTTC. Its translation: CASSPTKREGIAYEQYF.

This chain connects TRBV4-1 to TRBJ2-1; D is ambiguous. Germline V gene sequence: CDR1 MGHRA, CDR2 YSYEKL. The CDR3 totals 12 residues. Trimming removed 7 bases at V and 9 bases at J, with 13 bases between. CDR3 nucleotides: TGCGCCAGCACGGACCCGAGCAGTGAGCAGTTCTTC. Its translation is CASTDPSSEQFF.

The rearrangement joins TRBV6-1 to TRBJ1-4, with D maybe TRBD1 (5 bases). Germline V gene data show CDR1 as MNHNS and CDR2 as SASEGT. V was trimmed by 5 bases and J by 5 bases, leaving 12 bases between them. The CDR3 is made up of 14 amino acids. CDR3 sequence (DNA): TGTGCCAGCAGTTGGGAGGGGTCCAATGAAAAACTGTTTTTT. Translation gives CASSWEGSNEKLFF.

Notes on this clone: This specimen includes other DNA sequences encoding the same CDR3. V usage is TRBV5-1 and J usage is TRBJ2-7, with 8 bases aligning to TRBD1. The CDR3 consists of 14 residues. The V segment lost 0 bases and the J segment 4 bases; nucleotides outside the gene matches: 3. Germline values: CDR1 SGHRS, CDR2 YFSETQ. As DNA, the CDR3 is TGCGCCAGCAGCTTGGTCGGACAGGGATACGAGCAGTACTTC. Encoded protein: CASSLVGQGYEQYF.

The V and J genes are TRBV7-8 and TRBJ2-3, with D unresolved. The CDR3 has 16 residues. Trimming removed 2 bases from V and 1 base from J, with 13 bases in between. Germline lookup yields CDR1 SGHVS and CDR2 FQNEAQ. CDR3 DNA: TGTGCCAGCAGCTTAATCCTAGAGTTGCGCACAGATACGCAGTATTTT. This gives the protein CASSLILELRTDTQYF. Drawing the rest from reference TRBV7-8 and TRBJ2-3, the complete variable domain is GAGVSQSPRYKVAKRGQDVALRCDPISGHVSLFWYQQALGQGPEFLTYFQNEAQLDKSGLPSDRFFAERPEGSVSTLKIQRTQQEDSAVYLCASSLILELRTDTQYFGPGTRLTVL.